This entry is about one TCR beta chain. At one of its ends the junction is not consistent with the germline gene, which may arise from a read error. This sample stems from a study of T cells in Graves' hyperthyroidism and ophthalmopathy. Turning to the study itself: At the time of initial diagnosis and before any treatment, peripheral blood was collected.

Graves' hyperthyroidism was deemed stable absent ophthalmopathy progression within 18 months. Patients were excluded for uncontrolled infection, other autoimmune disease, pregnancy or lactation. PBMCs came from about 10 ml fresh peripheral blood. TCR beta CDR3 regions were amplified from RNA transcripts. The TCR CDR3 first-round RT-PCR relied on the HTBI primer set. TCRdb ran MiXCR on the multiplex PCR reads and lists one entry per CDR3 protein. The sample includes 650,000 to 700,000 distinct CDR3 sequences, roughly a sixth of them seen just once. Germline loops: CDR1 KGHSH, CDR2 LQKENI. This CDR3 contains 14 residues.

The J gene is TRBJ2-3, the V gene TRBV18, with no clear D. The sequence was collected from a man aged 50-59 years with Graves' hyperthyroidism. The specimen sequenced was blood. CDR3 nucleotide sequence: TGTGCCAGCTTACCACCCTACCCCACAGATACGCAGTATTTT. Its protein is CASLPPYPTDTQYF.